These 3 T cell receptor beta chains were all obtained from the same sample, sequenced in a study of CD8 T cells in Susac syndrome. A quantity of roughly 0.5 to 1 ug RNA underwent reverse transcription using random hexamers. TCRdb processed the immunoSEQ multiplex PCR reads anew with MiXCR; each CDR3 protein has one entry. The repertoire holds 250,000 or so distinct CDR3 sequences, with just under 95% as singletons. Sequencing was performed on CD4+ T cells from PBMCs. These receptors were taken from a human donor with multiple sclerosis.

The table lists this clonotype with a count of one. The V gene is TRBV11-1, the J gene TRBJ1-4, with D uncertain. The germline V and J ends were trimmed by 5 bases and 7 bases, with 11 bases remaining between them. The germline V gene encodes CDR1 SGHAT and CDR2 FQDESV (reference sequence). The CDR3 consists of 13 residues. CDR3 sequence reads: CASSLGRFEKLFF. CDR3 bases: TGTGCCAGCAGCCTCGGCCGCTTTGAAAAACTGTTTTTT.

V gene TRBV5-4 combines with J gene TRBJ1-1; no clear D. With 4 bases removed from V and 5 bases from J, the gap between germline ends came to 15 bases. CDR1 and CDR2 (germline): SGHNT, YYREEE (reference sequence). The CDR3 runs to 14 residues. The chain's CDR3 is CASSGRGGSTEAFF. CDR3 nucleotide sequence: TGTGCCAGCAGCGGTCGGGGAGGAAGTACTGAAGCTTTCTTT.

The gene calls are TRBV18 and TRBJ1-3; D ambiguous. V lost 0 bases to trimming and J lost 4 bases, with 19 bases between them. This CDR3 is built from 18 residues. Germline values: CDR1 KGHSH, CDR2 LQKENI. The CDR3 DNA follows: TGTGCCAGCTCACCACCATCGAACGGCCGGCTAATCGGAAACACCATATATTTT. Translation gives CASSPPSNGRLIGNTIYF. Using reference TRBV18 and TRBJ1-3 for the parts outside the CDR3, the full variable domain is NAGVMQNPRHLVRRRGQEARLRCSPMKGHSHVYWYRQLPEEGLKFMVYLQKENIIDESGMPKERFSAEFPKEGPSILRIQQVVRGDSAAYFCASSPPSNGRLIGNTIYFGEGSWLTVV.